The 18 T cell receptor delta chains reported below all come from one sample, sequenced in a study of gamma-delta T cells after stem cell transplantation. TCRdb reanalysed the RT-PCR reads with CATT. The data contain roughly 2,800 delta-chain clones, around 3.6% of them seen just once; the ten biggest clones take up about 30%. The source material was gamma-delta T cells. These receptors all come from a human donor. It is not recorded whose cells these are; they may come from a transplant donor.

Comments on this clone: TCRdb's protein for this DNA is that of a much larger clone and differs from the translation at residue 11, likely a read error; the protein shown is the DNA translation. J is TRDJ1 and V is TRDV2, with 11 bases fitting TRDD3. This CDR3 is 16 amino acids long. Germline V gene sequence: CDR1 GEAIGNYY, CDR2 EKD. With V trimmed by 1 base and J by 4 bases, 7 bases remained unmatched. The CDR3 reads CACDTVLLGDIDKLIF. The CDR3 DNA sequence: TGTGCCTGTGACACGGTTTTACTGGGGGATATCGATAAACTCATCTTT.

By share, this clone counts as medium-sized. This sequence joins TRDV2 and TRDJ1; the match to TRDD3 covers 11 bases. Unmatched junction bases numbered 9, after V lost 4 bases and J lost 3 bases. CDR3 size: 16 residues. The V gene's germline CDR1 is GEAIGNYY and CDR2 EKD. CDR3 region: CACERLGDRYADKLIF. CDR3 bases: TGTGCCTGTGAGAGACTGGGGGATAGGTACGCCGATAAACTCATCTTT.

As to this clone: A junction boundary mismatches the germline segment, possibly from a read error. The genes are TRDV1 and TRDJ3, with 10 nucleotides matching TRDD3. CDR3 length: 27 residues. Germline assignment: CDR1 TSWWSYY and CDR2 QGS. In DNA form, the CDR3 reads TGTGCTCTTGGGAAGAAGGAGGACCTACCCGTACTGGGGGATCCTCCCTGGGTCTCCTGGGACACCCGACGGATGTTTTTC. It codes for CALGKKEDLPVLGDPPWVSWDTRRMFF.

As for this clone: The protein recorded in TCRdb matches a much larger clone and deviates from this DNA's translation at residue 4, suggesting a read error; the protein here is obtained by translating the DNA. This rearrangement joins TRDV2 to TRDJ1; the D gene is possibly TRDD3 (5 bases). The CDR3 runs to 14 residues. Germline CDR1 is GEAIGNYY and CDR2 is EKD. CDR3 loop: CACGTVVLADKLIF. The CDR3 DNA reads TGTGCCTGTGGCACCGTAGTACTGGCCGATAAACTCATCTTT.

This clone is deemed large. The rearrangement uses TRDV2 and TRDJ1; 10 positions match TRDD3. Per germline, CDR1 GEAIGNYY and CDR2 EKD. The CDR3 is made up of 16 amino acids. V was pared by 5 bases and J by 0 bases, with 8 bases of the junction left unmatched. The CDR3 bases are TGTGCCTGTGCCGACCTTACTGGGGGATACACCGATAAACTCATCTTT. It yields the protein CACADLTGGYTDKLIF.

Of note for this clone: Only one base separates this from a far larger clonotype, so it likely reflects a read error. Other DNA sequences in the sample encode the same CDR3. CDR3 in amino acids: CACDGLGDTDKLIF. The CDR3 bases are TGTGCCTGTGACGGTCTCGGGGATACCGATAAACTCATCTTT. The genes are TRDV2 and TRDJ1; D perhaps matches TRDD3 (6 bases). The CDR3 totals 14 residues. Germline values: CDR1 GEAIGNYY, CDR2 EKD. The V end lost 3 bases, the J end lost 2 bases, and 12 bases lay between the germline ends.

The chain combines TRDV2 with TRDJ1; TRDD3 aligns across 10 bases. The CDR3 totals 15 residues. The V gene's germline CDR1 is GEAIGNYY and CDR2 EKD. J lost 6 bases, V lost 3 bases, and 9 bases had no gene match. The CDR3 spells CACDLVLGDGNKLIF. The CDR3 bases are TGTGCCTGTGACCTAGTACTGGGGGATGGCAATAAACTCATCTTT.

By sample fraction, this clone is medium-sized. The V gene is TRDV2, the J gene TRDJ1; TRDD3 matches at 11 bases. CDR3 length: 18 residues. J gave up 9 bases and V 3 bases, and 20 bases lay outside the gene matches. Germline V CDR1 and CDR2: GEAIGNYY, EKD. For the CDR3, the DNA is TGTGCCTGTGACCCTATTAGTACTGGGGGATATCGTCGGGGAGAACTCATCTTT. Translating it yields CACDPISTGGYRRGELIF.

The genes are TRDV2 and TRDJ1; 12 bases fit TRDD3. Trimming at V came to 0 bases and at J to 1 base, leaving 20 bases not matched to a gene. The germline V gene has CDR1 GEAIGNYY and CDR2 EKD. This CDR3 is 22 amino acids long. Written as DNA, the CDR3 is TGTGCCTGTGACACCGTTTCCTGGGCTGGGGGATACGCGGTGGGTACCACCGATAAACTCATCTTT. Its protein product is CACDTVSWAGGYAVGTTDKLIF.

Details on this clone: A much bigger clone sits one base away, suggesting this may be a read error. Different DNA sequences within this sample yield the same CDR3. The genes are TRDV2 and TRDJ1; 9 nucleotides agree with TRDD3. CDR3 size: 18 residues. Germline CDR1 GEAIGNYY, CDR2 EKD. The CDR3 bases are TGCGCCTGTGAGACCCTACTACGATCGCTGGGGGATACCGATAAACTCATCTTT. Amino acid sequence: CACETLLRSLGDTDKLIF.

Sample share makes this clone medium-sized. The likely explanation is a read error, given a far larger clone one base away. Other nucleotide sequences in the sample specify the same CDR3. V gene TRDV2 combines with J gene TRDJ2; 8 positions agree with TRDD3. CDR1 and CDR2 (germline): GEAIGNYY, EKD. J lost 6 bases, V lost 4 bases, and 9 bases had no gene match. The CDR3 loop spans 15 amino acids. Here the CDR3 reads CACDSVLGGSAQLFF. The CDR3 nucleotides are TGTGCCTGTGATTCCGTACTGGGGGGGTCAGCACAACTCTTCTTT.

Turning to this clone: TCRdb lists the protein of a much larger clone for this DNA, which differs at residue 5, so this is likely a read error; the protein given here is translated from the DNA itself. The genes are TRDV2 and TRDJ1; a weak D match, TRDD3 (6 bases). CDR3 size: 18 residues. CDR1 GEAIGNYY and CDR2 EKD come from the germline V gene. Trimming shortened V by 3 bases and J by 0 bases, and 22 bases separated the two germline ends. CDR3 DNA: TGTGCCTGTGACTCCGTCGACCGTGGGGGCTTCGACACCGATAAACTCATCTTT. It encodes CACDSVDRGGFDTDKLIF.

The table lists this clone with a few counts. A single base is all that separates this from a far larger clone, so a read error is likely. Distinct nucleotide sequences in the sample also encode this CDR3. The chain couples TRDV2 to TRDJ2; D may be TRDD1 (5 bases). The CDR3 length is 20 residues. Germline V CDR1 and CDR2: GEAIGNYY, EKD. The CDR3 DNA sequence: TGTGCCTGTGACACCCTAAATACTCATGGGTCTTTCAGTTCGGCAGCACAGCTCTTCTTT. Protein: CACDTLNTHGSFSSAAQLFF.

As to this clone: The mismatch at residue 12 between this DNA's translation and the TCRdb protein of a much larger clone likely reflects a read error; the protein shown is translated from the DNA. The chain couples TRDV2 to TRDJ1; 9 nucleotides agree with TRDD3. The length of the CDR3 is 15 residues. The germline V gene encodes CDR1 GEAIGNYY and CDR2 EKD. CDR3 loop: CACEGLGDISDELIF. The CDR3 DNA reads TGTGCCTGTGAGGGATTGGGGGATATCTCCGATGAACTCATCTTT.

This clone was observed a handful of times. Being one base from a much bigger clone, this may be a read error. Other DNA variants within this sample encode the same CDR3. The CDR3 here is CACDTITGGSYTDKLIF. DNA for the CDR3: TGTGCCTGTGACACCATCACAGGGGGGTCGTACACCGATAAACTCATCTTT. V is TRDV2 and J is TRDJ1; maybe TRDD3 (5 bases). Germline V gene data show CDR1 as GEAIGNYY and CDR2 as EKD. The CDR3 is 17 residues long. The V end was cut by 0 bases, the J end by 0 bases, with 16 bases between.

This clone was counted only a few times. This DNA translates differently at residues 4 and 13 from the TCRdb protein, which is that of a much larger clone; a read error is likely, and the protein shown is the DNA's own translation. This chain uses TRDV2 with TRDJ1, with D perhaps matching TRDD3 (6 bases). This CDR3 is 15 amino acids long. CDR1 GEAIGNYY and CDR2 EKD come from the germline V gene. The CDR3 DNA sequence: TGTGCCTGTGGCACCGTTGGGGGGAACACCGATAAACCCATCTTT. Its protein is CACGTVGGNTDKPIF.

This clone has a handful of counts. The protein in TCRdb stems from a much larger clone and differs at residue 6 from this DNA's translation, likely a read error; here the protein is translated from the DNA. The CDR3 DNA is TGTGCCTGTGACCCCGCGGGGGAATACACCGATAAACTCATCTTT. It translates to CACDPAGEYTDKLIF. The chain joins TRDV2 to TRDJ1; TRDD3 is a possible D gene (6 bases). The CDR3 is 15 residues long. With 3 bases removed from V and 0 bases from J, the gap between germline ends came to 13 bases. The germline V gene has CDR1 GEAIGNYY and CDR2 EKD.

About this clone: Being one base from a much bigger clone, this may be a read error. This rearrangement joins TRDV2 to TRDJ1; D is undetermined. There are 16 residues in the CDR3. The germline V gene has CDR1 GEAIGNYY and CDR2 EKD. The V gene lost 5 bases and the J gene lost 0 bases, with 18 bases spanning the gap. CDR3 nucleotides: TGTGCCTGTGGCGCGCTGCGAAACGTAAACACCGATAAACTCATCTTT. Protein product: CACGALRNVNTDKLIF.